This T cell receptor beta chain was found in a study of shared clonotypes between healthy human individuals. Looking at the study overall: A donor's plate count was three for CD4 naive and three for CD4 memory; CD8 naive had two and CD8 memory one.

A note on this clone: Its antigen remains unidentified.

Method: immunoSEQ multiplex PCR; TCRdb's copy keeps in-frame clones and lacks some. The sample carries around 2.1 million clones, 95% recorded once. Germline-derived CDR1 and CDR2 are MNHNS and SASEGT. Deletions cut 1 base from V and 7 bases from J, with 16 bases between. The CDR3 runs to 15 residues. General study findings and limits: A generally larger estimated richness was seen in naive subsets than in memory subsets.

The receptor comes from a man in his late teens or twenties in good health. V is TRBV6-1 and J is TRBJ1-1, with D tentatively TRBD1 (5 bases). The sequenced sample consisted of naive CD4+ T cells sorted from blood. Subset here: CD45RA+ positively selected. CDR3 nucleotide sequence: TGTGCCAGCAGTGAAGGGAGGGCAGGGCAGAATGAAGCTTTCTTT. Amino acids: CASSEGRAGQNEAFF.